The 32 T cell receptor beta chains below come from one sample, sequenced in a study of graft-versus-host responses after intestinal transplantation. TCRdb keeps only in-frame clones here, not all; method: immunoSEQ multiplex PCR. The table lists some 13,000 clones, approximately 84% of them singletons. Specimen: PBMCs, collected after intestinal transplantation. The receptors were gathered from a human patient who received an intestinal transplant, so some T cells may come from the graft donor.

This clone was detected a few times. The chain employs TRBV7-3 and TRBJ2-1, with D unresolved. CDR1 is SGHTA, CDR2 FQGTGA, per germline. V lost 2 bases and J 5 bases, leaving 7 bases between the germline ends. The CDR3 is 13 amino acids. In DNA form, the CDR3 reads TGTGCCAGCAGCTTAGGAGCGAACAATGAGCAGTTCTTC. Its translation is CASSLGANNEQFF.

The J gene is TRBJ1-5, the V gene TRBV10-3; D is uncertain. V was cut by 8 bases and J by 0 bases, with 11 bases left in between. This CDR3 has 14 residues. Per the germline V gene, CDR1 is ENHRY and CDR2 is SYGVKD. In DNA form, the CDR3 reads TGTGCCATCCGCCCGGCAGATAGCAATCAGCCCCAGCATTTT. Its protein is CAIRPADSNQPQHF.

The genes are TRBV21-1 and TRBJ2-7; the table's D call, TRBD1, has no DNA check behind it. TRBV21-1 represents a pseudogene. This CDR3 region has 14 residues. This chain's CDR3 is CASSTGARGDGQYF. For the CDR3, the DNA is TGTGCCAGCAGCACAGGGGCCCGGGGAGACGGGCAGTACTTC.

The CDR3 bases are TGTGCCAGCAGCTTATGGGGCAGGGGGCTAACCGGGGAGCTGTTTTTT. Its translation is CASSLWGRGLTGELFF. The gene calls are TRBV7-2 and TRBJ2-2; 8 bases fit TRBD1. Germline V gene sequence: CDR1 SGHTA, CDR2 FQGNSA. Losses at the gene ends were 2 bases for V and 5 bases for J; bases not matched to a gene: 7. This CDR3 contains 16 residues. Full variable domain (remainder filled in from reference TRBV7-2 and TRBJ2-2): GAGVSQSPSNKVTEKGKDVELRCDPISGHTALYWYRQSLGQGLEFLIYFQGNSAPDKSGLPSDRFSAERTGGSVSTLTIQRTQQEDSAVYLCASSLWGRGLTGELFFGEGSRLTVL.

This clone was seen a few times. V gene TRBV6-5 combines with J gene TRBJ2-1; 8 bases are a match to TRBD1. The germline V gene has CDR1 MNHEY and CDR2 SVGAGI. The CDR3 is 15 amino acids. The V gene end was trimmed by 5 bases and the J gene end by 4 bases; junction bases not matched to a gene: 7. The CDR3 is CASSTGQGIYNEQFF. The CDR3 bases are TGTGCCAGCAGTACTGGACAGGGAATTTACAATGAGCAGTTCTTC.

J is TRBJ1-2 and V is TRBV6-1, with D possibly being TRBD1 (6 bases). In germline, CDR1 is MNHNS, CDR2 SASEGT. V was shortened by 2 bases and J by 0 bases, with 10 bases between the two germline ends. The CDR3 consists of 15 residues. This CDR3 is CASSEPGQPNYGYTF. CDR3 DNA: TGTGCCAGCAGTGAACCCGGACAGCCTAACTATGGCTACACCTTC.

The chain uses TRBV10-3 and TRBJ1-1; D remains ambiguous. V lost 6 bases and J 3 bases, leaving 14 bases between the germline ends. Germline values: CDR1 ENHRY, CDR2 SYGVKD. The CDR3 has 14 amino acids. The CDR3 nucleotides are TGTGCCATCAGCTACAGTGGGGTTGACACTGAAGCTTTCTTT. Its translation: CAISYSGVDTEAFF.

The J gene is TRBJ2-3, the V gene TRBV9; TRBD1 is a possible D gene (5 bases). Trimming took 1 base from V and 2 from J, leaving 14 bases between them. CDR3 length: 16 residues. The V gene's germline CDR1 is SGDLS and CDR2 YYNGEE. CDR3 protein: CASSVLGARNTDTQYF. DNA of the CDR3: TGTGCCAGCAGCGTACTAGGGGCCAGGAACACAGATACGCAGTATTTT.

This clone was observed a few times. The J gene is TRBJ1-3, the V gene TRBV28, with D hard to call. CDR1 and CDR2 (germline): MDHEN, SYDVKM. The CDR3 spans 13 residues. V was pared by 8 bases and J by 2 bases, with 10 bases between. CDR3 protein: CASLPSAGNTIYF. The CDR3 DNA sequence: TGTGCCAGCCTTCCTTCGGCTGGAAACACCATATATTTT.

This clone appeared a single time. Other DNA sequences within the sample encode an identical CDR3. The chain carries TRBV5-1 and TRBJ2-7; 12 nucleotides match TRBD2. V shed 3 bases, J shed 3 bases, and the junction held 1 base outside the gene matches. Germline-derived CDR1 and CDR2 are SGHRS and YFSETQ. This CDR3 region has 14 residues. This chain's CDR3 is CASSSLAGGYEQYF. In nucleotides, the CDR3 is TGCGCCAGCAGCTCACTAGCGGGAGGCTACGAGCAGTACTTC.

The gene calls are TRBV9 and TRBJ2-2; TRBD1 agrees at 9 bases. The CDR3 is made up of 18 amino acids. Trimming removed 4 bases from V and 0 bases from J; junction bases left unmatched: 10. The germline V gene encodes CDR1 SGDLS and CDR2 YYNGEE. DNA of the CDR3: TGTGCCAGCAGCCCTGGGGTCTGGGACAGGGCGAACACCGGGGAGCTGTTTTTT. As protein: CASSPGVWDRANTGELFF.

J is TRBJ2-7 and V is TRBV19, with a possible D match to TRBD1 (6 bases). The CDR3 totals 17 residues. Germline lookup yields CDR1 LNHDA and CDR2 SQIVND (reference sequence). The V end lost 3 bases, the J end lost 7 bases, and 25 bases lay between the germline ends. The CDR3 here is CASSMSVGQPYVDEQYF. CDR3 bases: TGTGCCAGTAGTATGTCCGTTGGACAGCCCTACGTCGATGAGCAGTACTTC.

The V and J genes are TRBV14 and TRBJ2-3; the D is unclear. The CDR3 totals 13 residues. CDR1 is SGHDN, CDR2 FVKESK, per germline. V was clipped by 6 bases and J by 3 bases, with 10 bases between them. DNA for the CDR3: TGTGCCAGCAGTCTTATATGGACAGATACGCAGTATTTT. It yields the protein CASSLIWTDTQYF.

The V gene is TRBV11-2, the J gene TRBJ2-1; 7 bases are a match to TRBD2. The CDR3 is made up of 16 amino acids. Trimming removed 1 base from V and 4 bases from J; junction bases left unmatched: 7. Germline loops: CDR1 SGHAT, CDR2 FQNNGV. The CDR3 reads CASSLGGGRLYNEQFF. The CDR3, as DNA: TGTGCCAGCAGCTTAGGTGGCGGGAGACTTTACAATGAGCAGTTCTTC.

The J gene is TRBJ2-2, the V gene TRBV30; possible D gene TRBD2, 6 bases. This CDR3 region has 14 residues. The germline gives CDR1 GTSNPN, CDR2 SVGIG (reference sequence). Deletions cut 0 bases from V and 4 bases from J, with 9 bases between. This CDR3 reads CAWSVGDSTGELFF. The CDR3 nucleotides are TGTGCCTGGAGTGTAGGGGACTCCACCGGGGAGCTGTTTTTT.

The rearrangement joins TRBV5-1 to TRBJ2-7; no definite D call. The germline V gene encodes CDR1 SGHRS and CDR2 YFSETQ. V lost 4 bases and J lost 5, with 25 bases in between. The CDR3 contains 17 residues. CDR3 nucleotides: TGCGCCAGCAGCCTTGCGGATGGTCGGGCCATTATCAACGAGCAGTACTTC. Translating gives CASSLADGRAIINEQYF.

The chain links TRBV4-2 to TRBJ2-5, with 10 bases identical to TRBD2. The CDR3 sequence is 17 residues long. Germline lookup yields CDR1 LGHNA and CDR2 YNFKEQ. V trimming: 4 bases; J trimming: 6 bases; junction bases outside the gene matches: 14. The CDR3 sequence is CASSPGLAENWGKTQYF. Here the CDR3 DNA reads TGTGCCAGCAGCCCTGGACTAGCGGAGAACTGGGGGAAGACCCAGTACTTC.

CDR3: CAWSVQQGYEKLFF. CDR3 DNA sequence: TGTGCCTGGAGTGTACAACAGGGGTATGAAAAACTGTTTTTT. This rearrangement joins TRBV30 to TRBJ1-4, with 7 bases fitting TRBD1. Looked up from germline, CDR1 is GTSNPN and CDR2 is SVGIG (reference sequence). The V gene end was trimmed by 0 bases and the J gene end by 6 bases; junction bases not matched to a gene: 4. CDR3 length: 14 residues.

This rearrangement joins TRBV7-8 to TRBJ2-7, with 7 bases that match TRBD1. This CDR3 comprises 16 residues. Germline V lookup: CDR1 SGHVS, CDR2 FQNEAQ. The trim removed 5 bases at V and 0 bases at J, leaving 10 bases unmatched. The CDR3, as DNA: TGTGCCAGCAGCCCCCAACCGTGGGACAGCTCCTACGAGCAGTACTTC. It codes for CASSPQPWDSSYEQYF.

The chain joins TRBV6-5 to TRBJ2-7, with D perhaps matching TRBD1 or TRBD2 (7 bases each). The CDR3 contains 14 residues. The V end was cut by 4 bases, the J end by 5 bases, with 15 bases between. From germline, CDR1 is MNHEY and CDR2 SVGAGI. This chain's CDR3 is CASSSLTGRDEQYF. CDR3 DNA: TGTGCCAGCAGTTCCCTGACAGGGAGGGACGAGCAGTACTTC.

The V and J genes are TRBV6-4 and TRBJ1-5; D possibly corresponds to TRBD1 (5 bases). V was shortened by 0 bases and J by 2 bases, with 5 bases between the two germline ends. The CDR3 runs 14 residues. Per the germline V gene, CDR1 is MRHNA and CDR2 is SNTAGT. CDR3: CASSDSGGNQPQHF. The DNA of the CDR3 is TGTGCCAGCAGTGACTCAGGGGGCAATCAGCCCCAGCATTTT.

V and J are TRBV7-4 and TRBJ1-5; no clear D. The CDR3 has 13 residues. Germline lookup yields CDR1 SGHVT and CDR2 SQSDAQ. The V end was cut by 2 bases, the J end by 5 bases, with 7 bases between. CDR3 loop: CASSLLPDQPQHF. CDR3 coding DNA: TGTGCCAGCAGCTTACTACCTGATCAGCCCCAGCATTTT.

The rearrangement links TRBV6-5 to TRBJ1-1; D gene unclear. Trimming stripped 6 bases from V and 1 base from J, with 9 bases between. The CDR3 covers 13 residues. In germline, CDR1 is MNHEY, CDR2 SVGAGI. This chain's CDR3 is CASSRPRNTEAFF. CDR3 sequence (DNA): TGTGCCAGCAGCAGACCCCGGAACACTGAAGCTTTCTTT.

In DNA form, the CDR3 reads TGTGCCAGCAGCGTAGACGACAGGGGGTATGGCTACACCTTC. Its protein product is CASSVDDRGYGYTF. The V gene is TRBV9, the J gene TRBJ1-2; the match to TRBD1 covers 9 bases. CDR1 is SGDLS and CDR2 is YYNGEE in the germline V gene. The CDR3 runs 14 residues. V lost 0 bases and J lost 5; bases outside the gene matches: 2.

The chain links TRBV6-1 to TRBJ2-5; no reliable D call. This CDR3 comprises 13 residues. Germline V gene data show CDR1 as MNHNS and CDR2 as SASEGT. Trimming left V 10 bases short and J 1 base short, with 13 bases between. The chain's CDR3 is CATRPRRQETQYF. CDR3 DNA sequence: TGTGCCACCAGACCGCGGCGCCAAGAGACCCAGTACTTC.

V is TRBV9 and J is TRBJ2-3; TRBD1 is a possible D gene (5 bases). From germline, CDR1 is SGDLS and CDR2 YYNGEE. The CDR3 sequence is 14 residues long. V dropped 0 bases and J dropped 2 bases, with 7 bases sitting between them. CDR3: CASSVAQVTDTQYF. CDR3 coding DNA: TGTGCCAGCAGCGTAGCACAGGTCACAGATACGCAGTATTTT.

The chain joins TRBV29-1 to TRBJ1-2; D not certain. V lost 4 bases and J lost 6, with 6 bases in between. CDR1 is SQVTM, CDR2 ANQGSEA, per germline. There are 10 residues in the CDR3. The DNA for the CDR3 is TGCAGCGTTGGGCAGGATGGCTACACCTTC. It is translated as CSVGQDGYTF.

J is TRBJ2-1 and V is TRBV29-1, with 8 bases that match TRBD2. The junction had 12 bases not matched to a gene; V was cut back by 4 bases and J by 10 bases. Germline CDR1 SQVTM, CDR2 ANQGSEA. This CDR3 spans 14 amino acids. The CDR3 DNA reads TGCAGCGTTGGAGCGGGACTAGTCTTTGGGGAGCAGTTCTTC. Its protein product is CSVGAGLVFGEQFF.

This clone was detected once. The V and J genes are TRBV7-8 and TRBJ2-5, with D perhaps matching TRBD1 (5 bases). Germline CDR1 is SGHVS and CDR2 is FQNEAQ. The CDR3 is 13 residues long. Between the trimmed V and J ends, which lost 2 bases and 5 bases, there was a span of 9 bases. CDR3 protein: CASSLSRVETQYF. The CDR3 nucleotides read TGTGCCAGCAGCTTAAGCAGGGTGGAGACCCAGTACTTC.

This rearrangement joins TRBV2 to TRBJ2-5; possible D gene TRBD2, 5 bases. The CDR3 contains 18 residues. Trimming stripped 7 bases from V and 2 bases from J, with 26 bases between. Germline V gives CDR1 SNHLY, CDR2 FYNNEI. For the CDR3, the DNA is TGTGCCAGCAACGACATAGATTGGGCGGGCAGAGAGCAAGAGACCCAGTACTTC. Encoded protein: CASNDIDWAGREQETQYF.

This sequence joins TRBV18 and TRBJ2-5; 7 nucleotides match TRBD1. Looked up from germline, CDR1 is KGHSH and CDR2 is LQKENI. V gave up 6 bases and J gave up 5 bases; unmatched junction bases: 15. This CDR3 region has 16 residues. The CDR3 loop reads CASSPRGGFGAETQYF. For the CDR3, the DNA is TGTGCCAGCTCCCCTAGAGGGGGCTTCGGGGCCGAGACCCAGTACTTC.

V gene TRBV7-8 combines with J gene TRBJ1-3, with TRBD1 identical over 7 bases. The CDR3 has 17 residues. Germline lookup yields CDR1 SGHVS and CDR2 FQNEAQ. V gave up 4 bases and J gave up 0 bases; unmatched junction bases: 9. CDR3 sequence reads: CASSSRGQDSSGNTIYF. The DNA for the CDR3 is TGTGCCAGCAGCTCAAGGGGGCAGGACAGCTCTGGAAACACCATATATTTT.